Listed below are T cell receptor beta chains from one sample, sequenced in a study of shared clonotypes between healthy human individuals. TCRdb's copy holds only in-frame clones and misses some; the assay was immunoSEQ multiplex PCR. The sample has 2 million to 3 million clones, 93% seen once. Sequencing was performed on naive CD4+ T cells from PBMCs. These receptors were collected from a man younger than 35 in good health. Some clones in this sample may be carry-over from other donors' samples. CDR3s include the opening cysteine and the closing phenylalanine or tryptophan. Each record gives: CDR3 protein, CDR3 DNA, J gene, clone size, V gene, CDR3 length, D gene. The D gene is left open where the match is weak. Clone size is not always given. Where it is, it says once, few, many or a class for expanded clones.

CDR3aa: CASSLQPSSYEQYF
CDR3nt: TGTGCCAGCAGCCTACAGCCTTCCTCCTACGAGCAGTACTTC
j_gene: TRBJ2-7
abundance: once
v_gene: TRBV7-3
len: 14
d_gene: -

CDR3aa: CASSRGSQPAGGETQYF
CDR3nt: TGTGCCAGCAGCAGGGGGTCACAGCCGGCAGGAGGAGAGACCCAGTACTTC
j_gene: TRBJ2-5
abundance: -
v_gene: TRBV5-5
len: 17
d_gene: -

CDR3aa: CASRKDIAGGAYEQYF
CDR3nt: TGTGCCAGCAGAAAAGATATAGCGGGAGGGGCCTACGAGCAGTACTTC
j_gene: TRBJ2-7
abundance: -
v_gene: TRBV27
len: 16
d_gene: TRBD2

CDR3aa: CASSLSGRINEQFF
CDR3nt: TGTGCCAGCAGCTTATCCGGGCGCATCAATGAGCAGTTCTTC
j_gene: TRBJ2-1
abundance: -
v_gene: TRBV7-6
len: 14
d_gene: -

CDR3aa: CASSQTPYLRENYGYTF
CDR3nt: TGCGCCAGCAGCCAGACACCGTATCTCAGGGAAAACTATGGCTACACCTTC
j_gene: TRBJ1-2
abundance: -
v_gene: TRBV4-1
len: 17
d_gene: -

CDR3aa: CASSYGPAPSYEQYF
CDR3nt: TGTGCCAGCAGTTACGGCCCGGCCCCTTCCTACGAGCAGTACTTC
j_gene: TRBJ2-7
abundance: -
v_gene: TRBV6-5
len: 15
d_gene: -

CDR3aa: CAWSLGTDTQYF
CDR3nt: TGTGCCTGGAGTTTGGGCACAGATACGCAGTATTTT
j_gene: TRBJ2-3
abundance: -
v_gene: TRBV30
len: 12
d_gene: -

CDR3aa: CASSERSGVGNIQYF
CDR3nt: TGTGCCAGCAGTGAACGGTCGGGAGTCGGAAACATTCAGTACTTC
j_gene: TRBJ2-4
abundance: -
v_gene: TRBV2
len: 15
d_gene: -

CDR3aa: CASTQTGAWKDTQYF
CDR3nt: TGTGCCAGTACGCAAACGGGCGCTTGGAAGGATACGCAGTATTTT
j_gene: TRBJ2-3
abundance: -
v_gene: TRBV19
len: 15
d_gene: -

CDR3aa: CASSLASGGYTDTQYF
CDR3nt: TGCGCCAGCAGCTTGGCTAGCGGGGGATACACAGATACGCAGTATTTT
j_gene: TRBJ2-3
abundance: -
v_gene: TRBV5-1
len: 16
d_gene: TRBD2

CDR3aa: CASSEDGSRRYEQYF
CDR3nt: TGTGCCAGCAGTGAAGATGGCAGTCGAAGATACGAGCAGTACTTC
j_gene: TRBJ2-7
abundance: -
v_gene: TRBV6-1
len: 15
d_gene: -

CDR3aa: CASRPPPVYEQYF
CDR3nt: TGTGCCAGCAGACCACCTCCGGTGTACGAGCAGTACTTC
j_gene: TRBJ2-7
abundance: once
v_gene: TRBV28
len: 13
d_gene: -

CDR3aa: CASSVRGGGYTF
CDR3nt: TGTGCCAGCAGTGTCAGGGGAGGTGGCTACACCTTC
j_gene: TRBJ1-2
abundance: once
v_gene: TRBV2
len: 12
d_gene: -

CDR3aa: CASSRGWTADNEQFF
CDR3nt: TGTGCCAGCAGCCGAGGATGGACAGCGGATAATGAGCAGTTCTTC
j_gene: TRBJ2-1
abundance: -
v_gene: TRBV11-2
len: 15
d_gene: -

CDR3aa: CASSWTPAVANVLTF
CDR3nt: TGTGCCAGCAGTTGGACGCCCGCGGTGGCCAACGTCCTGACTTTC
j_gene: TRBJ2-6
abundance: -
v_gene: TRBV7-2
len: 15
d_gene: -

CDR3aa: CASSPGRLGGNQPQHF
CDR3nt: TGTGCCAGTAGTCCGGGACGGCTGGGGGGCAATCAGCCCCAGCATTTT
j_gene: TRBJ1-5
abundance: -
v_gene: TRBV19
len: 16
d_gene: -

CDR3aa: CASSPSGNPYNNEQFF
CDR3nt: TGTGCCAGCAGTCCTAGCGGGAACCCTTACAACAATGAGCAGTTCTTC
j_gene: TRBJ2-1
abundance: -
v_gene: TRBV6-4
len: 16
d_gene: TRBD2

CDR3aa: CASSRGISYEQYF
CDR3nt: TGTGCCAGCTCACGAGGAATTTCCTACGAGCAGTACTTC
j_gene: TRBJ2-7
abundance: -
v_gene: TRBV18
len: 13
d_gene: -

CDR3aa: CASRQGGGREKLFF
CDR3nt: TGTGCCAGCAGGCAGGGTGGAGGGAGAGAAAAACTGTTTTTT
j_gene: TRBJ1-4
abundance: -
v_gene: TRBV28
len: 14
d_gene: -

CDR3aa: CASSLGEGIEQYF
CDR3nt: TGTGCCAGCAGCTTAGGTGAGGGGATCGAGCAGTACTTC
j_gene: TRBJ2-7
abundance: -
v_gene: TRBV7-8
len: 13
d_gene: -